Given below is one T cell receptor (beta chain) in context. The sample originates from a study of blood T cell repertoires in COVID-19. Here immunoSEQ multiplex PCR was the method, and the copy in TCRdb shows in-frame clones only, minus some. Of about 250,000 clones in the sample, approximately 86% were seen once. CDR3 length: 13 amino acids. V lost 3 bases, J lost 6 bases, and 5 bases stayed unmatched. Sequenced material: peripheral blood. This chain connects TRBV12-3 or TRBV12-4 to TRBJ2-7, with 7 bases identical to TRBD1. This receptor was identified in a human donor with COVID-19, enrolled during active disease. The donor label of this sample is uncertain. As DNA, the CDR3 is TGTGCCAGCAGTTTCAAGGGGGCAGGCGAGCAGTACTTC. Translated: CASSFKGAGEQYF.